This T cell receptor (beta chain) was obtained from a study of cytomegalovirus exposure and HLA in healthy donors. Study-wide findings and caveats: An assumption of roughly uniform sequencing depth across donors underlay the presence/absence analyses.

Primers included in the PCR were 60 Vbeta and 13 Jbeta primers. Assay used: immunoSEQ multiplex PCR; TCRdb lists only in-frame clones, some missing. The sample shows roughly 150,000 clones, roughly 70% of them seen only once. Germline lookup yields CDR1 MNHEY and CDR2 SVGAGI. V trimming: 8 bases; J trimming: 3 bases; junction bases outside the gene matches: 7. CDR3 length equals 13 residues. Regarding this clone: Its antigen is not identified.

The chain has TRBV6-5 and TRBJ2-7; 7 bases agree with TRBD2. The sample consisted of PBMCs. The clonotype was recovered from a man under 40 in good health and CMV-seropositive. The CDR3 DNA reads TGTGCCAGCGGCGGGGGTTTGCTCTACGAGCAGTACTTC. Its translation: CASGGGLLYEQYF.